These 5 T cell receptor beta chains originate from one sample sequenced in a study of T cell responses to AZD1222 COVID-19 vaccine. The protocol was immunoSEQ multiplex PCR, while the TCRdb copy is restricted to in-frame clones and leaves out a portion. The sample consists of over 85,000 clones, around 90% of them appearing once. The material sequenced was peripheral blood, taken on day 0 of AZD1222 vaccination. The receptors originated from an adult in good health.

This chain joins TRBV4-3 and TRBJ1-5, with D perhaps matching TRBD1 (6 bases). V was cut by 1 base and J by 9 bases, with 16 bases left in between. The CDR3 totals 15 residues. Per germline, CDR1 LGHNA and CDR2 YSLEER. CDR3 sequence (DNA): TGCGCCAGCAGCCAAGGTCTGCAGGGGATTTGGCCCCAGCATTTT. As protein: CASSQGLQGIWPQHF.

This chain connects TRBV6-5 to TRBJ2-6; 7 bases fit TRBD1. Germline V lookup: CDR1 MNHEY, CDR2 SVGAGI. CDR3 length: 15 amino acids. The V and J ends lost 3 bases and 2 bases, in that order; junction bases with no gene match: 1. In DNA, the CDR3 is TGTGCCAGCAGTTATGACAGGGCTGGGGCCAACGTCCTGACTTTC. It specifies CASSYDRAGANVLTF.

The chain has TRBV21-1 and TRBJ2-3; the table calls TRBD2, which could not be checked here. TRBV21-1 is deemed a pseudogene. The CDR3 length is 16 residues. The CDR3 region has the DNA TGTGCCAGCAGCAAAGTGGAGCGGGGGGCCACAGATACGCAGTATTTT. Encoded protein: CASSKVERGATDTQYF.

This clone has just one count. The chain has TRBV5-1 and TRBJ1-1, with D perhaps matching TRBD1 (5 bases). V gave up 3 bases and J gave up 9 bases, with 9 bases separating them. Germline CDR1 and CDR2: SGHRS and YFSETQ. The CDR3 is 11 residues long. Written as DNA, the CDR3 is TGCGCCAGCAGCTCGACAGATCAAGCTTTCTTT. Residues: CASSSTDQAFF.

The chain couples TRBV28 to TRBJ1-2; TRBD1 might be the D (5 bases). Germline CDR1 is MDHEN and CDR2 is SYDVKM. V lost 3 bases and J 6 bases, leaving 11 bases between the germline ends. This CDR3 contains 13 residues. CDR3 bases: TGTGCCAGCAGTTTTGAGGGGCGGAATGGCTACACCTTC. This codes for CASSFEGRNGYTF.